These 30 T cell receptor beta chains were all obtained from the same sample, sequenced in a study of a mutant IDH1 vaccine in newly diagnosed glioma. TCRdb's table, derived via immunoSEQ multiplex PCR, lists solely in-frame clones and lacks some. Seen here are approximately 10,000 clones, roughly 87% observed once, and the top ten hold over 4.5%. The time point: week 5, during vaccination. Vaccinated patients received 300 ug of mutant IDH1 20-mer peptide per dose, with topical imiquimod. Their antigens remain unidentified. Sequenced material: PBMCs, taken from a glioma patient whose treatment included an IDH1 peptide vaccine. These receptors originate from a woman in her thirties or forties with glioma. Some clones in this sample may be carry-over from other donors' samples.

V usage is TRBV6-6 and J usage is TRBJ1-4, with 9 bases fitting TRBD1. CDR1 is MNHNY and CDR2 is SVGAGI in the germline V gene (reference sequence). CDR3 length: 15 residues. V lost 5 bases and J lost 8; bases outside the gene matches: 9. CDR3 loop: CASSARTGEGEKLFF. The CDR3 nucleotides read TGTGCCAGCAGTGCGCGGACAGGGGAAGGAGAAAAACTGTTTTTT.

The chain is built from TRBV5-1 and TRBJ2-2; D unclear. This CDR3 contains 16 residues. The V end lost 0 bases, the J end lost 4 bases, and 13 bases lay between the germline ends. Germline lookup yields CDR1 SGHRS and CDR2 YFSETQ. The CDR3 loop reads CASSLEGRSFTGELFF. In DNA form, the CDR3 reads TGCGCCAGCAGCTTGGAAGGCAGGAGCTTCACCGGGGAGCTGTTTTTT.

The V gene is TRBV10-3, the J gene TRBJ2-5; D possibly corresponds to TRBD1 (5 bases). Germline CDR1 ENHRY, CDR2 SYGVKD. CDR3 length equals 13 residues. Trimming took 6 bases from V and 5 from J, leaving 13 bases between them. This chain's CDR3 is CAIRQGVGETQYF. CDR3 coding DNA: TGTGCCATCAGACAAGGGGTAGGCGAGACCCAGTACTTC.

CDR3 bases: TGTGCCATCAGTGAGTCCAGCACCAACTATGGCTACACCTTC. It yields the protein CAISESSTNYGYTF. The J gene is TRBJ1-2, the V gene TRBV10-3; D ambiguous. The CDR3 extends over 14 amino acids. V lost 0 bases and J lost 2, with 7 bases in between. Per the germline V gene, CDR1 is ENHRY and CDR2 is SYGVKD.

The V and J genes are TRBV6-6 and TRBJ1-1; a weak D match, TRBD1 (5 bases). CDR3 length: 14 amino acids. V was pared by 5 bases and J by 1 base, with 11 bases between. Per the germline V gene, CDR1 is MNHNY and CDR2 is SVGAGI (reference sequence). Here the CDR3 DNA reads TGTGCCAGCAGTCGGGGCGCGGGGAACACTGAAGCTTTCTTT. Protein sequence: CASSRGAGNTEAFF.

The rearrangement uses TRBV6-6 and TRBJ1-2; 8 bases map to TRBD1. The CDR3 loop spans 15 amino acids. V shed 0 bases, J shed 6 bases, and the junction held 6 bases outside the gene matches. Germline-derived CDR1 and CDR2 are MNHNY and SVGAGI (reference sequence). In nucleotides, the CDR3 is TGTGCCAGCAGTTACTCGGCAGGGGGCGCGGATGGCTACACCTTC. Translated: CASSYSAGGADGYTF.

The rearrangement uses TRBV10-1 and TRBJ2-7; a weak D match, TRBD2 (6 bases). Looked up from germline, CDR1 is WNHNN and CDR2 is SYGVQD (reference sequence). CDR3 length: 13 residues. Between the trimmed V and J ends, which lost 3 bases and 9 bases, there was a span of 15 bases. The CDR3 region is CASSEAGPFGQYF. The CDR3 nucleotides read TGCGCCAGCAGTGAAGCGGGCCCTTTCGGGCAGTACTTC.

The DNA for the CDR3 is TGTGCCAGCAGTGTCGGGGGTTTCACAGATACGCAGTATTTT. It specifies CASSVGGFTDTQYF. The genes are TRBV25-1 and TRBJ2-3; a weak D match, TRBD2 (6 bases). V lost 4 bases and J 2 bases, leaving 10 bases between the germline ends. CDR3 length: 14 amino acids. CDR1 is MGHDK and CDR2 is SYGVNS in the germline V gene.

This clone was recorded a few times. The chain has TRBV7-8 and TRBJ1-3, with D uncertain. The CDR3 length is 20 residues. CDR1 and CDR2 from the germline V gene are SGHVS and FQNEAQ. V was pared by 2 bases and J by 1 base, with 24 bases between. In nucleotides, the CDR3 is TGTGCCAGCAGCTTATTCGAGACCTTATCTCTTGGGAAGTCTGGAAACACCATATATTTT. This translates into CASSLFETLSLGKSGNTIYF.

This chain connects TRBV4-1 to TRBJ2-6, with D possibly TRBD1 on 6 matching bases. The CDR3 is 16 residues long. Per the germline V gene, CDR1 is MGHRA and CDR2 is YSYEKL. The V end was cut by 2 bases, the J end by 3 bases, with 11 bases between. The DNA of the CDR3 is TGCGCCAGCAGCCAATATACAGGGAGTGGGGCCAACGTCCTGACTTTC. This sequence encodes CASSQYTGSGANVLTF.

This sequence joins TRBV27 and TRBJ2-5; D remains unclear. The germline V and J ends were trimmed by 4 bases and 2 bases, with 14 bases remaining between them. The CDR3 extends over 15 amino acids. CDR1 is MNHEY and CDR2 is SMNVEV in the germline V gene (reference sequence). CDR3 residues: CASSSRQALQETQYF. DNA for the CDR3: TGTGCCAGCAGTTCCCGGCAGGCTCTTCAAGAGACCCAGTACTTC.

This clone has more than one count but fewer than ten. This rearrangement joins TRBV29-1 to TRBJ2-7; 10 bases fit TRBD1. CDR1 is SQVTM and CDR2 is ANQGSEA in the germline V gene. V dropped 7 bases and J dropped 3; count of bases not matched to a gene: 9. This CDR3 is built from 14 residues. CDR3 sequence reads: CSARPRDRGYEQYF. DNA of the CDR3: TGCAGCGCCCGACCCCGGGACAGGGGCTACGAGCAGTACTTC.

V is TRBV6-1 and J is TRBJ2-1; TRBD2 might be the D (5 bases). CDR1 and CDR2 from the germline V gene are MNHNS and SASEGT. This CDR3 is built from 13 residues. Trimming shortened V by 10 bases and J by 2 bases, and 12 bases separated the two germline ends. This CDR3 reads CATTDYPYNEQFF. DNA for the CDR3: TGTGCCACCACAGACTATCCCTACAATGAGCAGTTCTTC.

The chain links TRBV28 to TRBJ1-4; TRBD1 agrees at 8 bases. CDR1 is MDHEN and CDR2 is SYDVKM in the germline V gene. The V and J ends lost 8 bases and 0 bases, in that order; junction bases with no gene match: 2. This CDR3 is built from 14 residues. CDR3 in amino acids: CASSQGATNEKLFF. In DNA form, the CDR3 reads TGTGCCAGCTCACAGGGGGCAACTAATGAAAAACTGTTTTTT.

The chain has TRBV11-3 and TRBJ1-5, with 8 bases matching TRBD1. Germline V CDR1 and CDR2: SGHNT, YENEEA. This CDR3 is built from 16 residues. V dropped 5 bases and J dropped 1; count of bases not matched to a gene: 7. The CDR3 region is CASSPRTGWSNQPQHF. The CDR3 DNA is TGTGCCAGCAGCCCCCGGACAGGGTGGAGCAATCAGCCCCAGCATTTT.

The chain employs TRBV7-2 and TRBJ2-3; 11 bases line up with TRBD2. CDR1 is SGHTA and CDR2 is FQGNSA in the germline V gene. This CDR3 comprises 15 residues. J gave up 4 bases and V 5 bases, and 5 bases lay outside the gene matches. The CDR3 sequence: CASSVRLAGPDTQYF. In DNA form, the CDR3 reads TGTGCCAGCAGCGTCAGACTAGCGGGGCCAGATACGCAGTATTTT.

The genes are TRBV15 and TRBJ2-1, with D possibly TRBD1 on 6 matching bases. Germline-derived CDR1 and CDR2 are LNHNV and YYDKDF (reference sequence). Trimming took 8 bases from V and 0 from J, leaving 8 bases between them. CDR3 length equals 13 residues. The CDR3 sequence: CATLDSSYNEQFF. The CDR3 coding sequence is TGTGCCACCTTGGACAGCTCCTACAATGAGCAGTTCTTC.

This sequence joins TRBV4-2 and TRBJ2-5; TRBD2 aligns across 10 bases. The CDR3 has 17 amino acids. CDR1 is LGHNA and CDR2 is YNFKEQ in the germline V gene. With 1 base clipped from V and 4 bases from J, the junction kept 9 bases outside the gene matches. The CDR3 DNA is TGTGCCAGCAGCCAAGGGGGGAGCGGGAGGGCCGGAGAGACCCAGTACTTC. Its translation is CASSQGGSGRAGETQYF.

CDR3 DNA: TGTGCCAGCAGCTTAGAAAGGGGGCGACCCACTGAAGCTTTCTTT. Translation: CASSLERGRPTEAFF. The rearrangement links TRBV7-9 to TRBJ1-1; 7 bases are shared with TRBD1. Germline V lookup: CDR1 SEHNR, CDR2 FQNEAQ (reference sequence). After removal of 1 base from V and 4 bases from J, the junction contained 6 bases not matched to a gene. The CDR3 runs to 15 residues.

CDR3 protein: CASSETSLAYEQFF. The DNA for the CDR3 is TGTGCCAGCAGTGAGACTAGTTTGGCCTATGAGCAGTTCTTC. The chain employs TRBV2 and TRBJ2-1; possibly TRBD2 for D (6 bases). Germline CDR1 and CDR2: SNHLY and FYNNEI. The V and J ends lost 3 bases and 8 bases respectively, with 14 bases between them. The CDR3 totals 14 residues.

J is TRBJ1-1 and V is TRBV29-1; D ambiguous. Germline CDR1 reads SQVTM; CDR2 reads ANQGSEA. Trimming pared 4 bases from V and 4 bases from J, leaving 10 bases between. The CDR3 is made up of 12 amino acids. CDR3 nucleotides: TGCAGCGTTGGCGGGGTCCGCACTGAAGCTTTCTTT. Its translation is CSVGGVRTEAFF. Looking up the rest from reference TRBV29-1 and TRBJ1-1 gives the full variable domain: SAVISQKPSRDICQRGTSLTIQCQVDSQVTMMFWYRQQPGQSLTLIATANQGSEATYESGFVIDKFPISRPNLTFSTLTVSNMSPEDSSIYLCSVGGVRTEAFFGQGTRLTVV.

V usage is TRBV11-3 and J usage is TRBJ2-2; 10 nucleotides match TRBD2. Germline V gene sequence: CDR1 SGHNT, CDR2 YENEEA. The CDR3 length is 18 residues. The junction had 5 bases not matched to a gene; V was cut back by 1 base and J by 0 bases. The CDR3 nucleotides are TGTGCCAGCAGCTTAGGGCTAGCGGGGGACCCGAACACCGGGGAGCTGTTTTTT. It translates to CASSLGLAGDPNTGELFF.

V usage is TRBV5-6 and J usage is TRBJ1-2, with unresolved D. V lost 0 bases, J lost 8 bases, and 14 bases lay in between. CDR3 size: 14 residues. The germline CDR1 and CDR2 sequences are SGHDT and YYEEEE. CDR3 sequence: CASSLAAAALGYTF. In DNA, the CDR3 is TGTGCCAGCAGCTTGGCCGCAGCGGCGCTCGGCTACACCTTC.

The gene calls are TRBV6-5 and TRBJ1-1, with D unresolved. Germline V CDR1 and CDR2: MNHEY, SVGAGI. V was clipped by 6 bases and J by 0 bases, with 8 bases between them. This CDR3 has 13 amino acids. This CDR3 is CASRSAMNTEAFF. The CDR3 DNA is TGTGCCAGCAGGTCAGCCATGAACACTGAAGCTTTCTTT.

This chain uses TRBV7-3 with TRBJ2-2, with 9 positions matching TRBD2. The V and J ends lost 1 base and 6 bases, in that order; junction bases with no gene match: 6. Germline CDR1 is SGHTA and CDR2 is FQGTGA. The CDR3 extends over 16 amino acids. DNA of the CDR3: TGTGCCAGCAGCTTAAGCGGGAGGGCCTCCCCCGGGGAGCTGTTTTTT. As protein: CASSLSGRASPGELFF. Full variable domain (missing parts from reference TRBV7-3 and TRBJ2-2): GAGVSQTPSNKVTEKGKYVELRCDPISGHTALYWYRQSLGQGPEFLIYFQGTGAADDSGLPNDRFFAVRPEGSVSTLKIQRTERGDSAVYLCASSLSGRASPGELFFGEGSRLTVL.

The genes are TRBV18 and TRBJ2-6; no reliable D call. CDR3 length equals 19 residues. V lost 1 base and J 2 bases, leaving 18 bases between the germline ends. Per germline, CDR1 KGHSH and CDR2 LQKENI. Written as DNA, the CDR3 is TGTGCCAGCTCACCACTGGCAGGCAGTCTTGGCGCTGGGGCCAACGTCCTGACTTTC. It specifies CASSPLAGSLGAGANVLTF.

This CDR3 reads CASSVSEQFF. For the CDR3, the DNA is TGTGCCAGCAGCGTCTCTGAGCAGTTCTTC. This rearrangement joins TRBV7-9 to TRBJ2-1, with unresolved D. V was pared by 5 bases and J by 9 bases, with 5 bases between. The germline CDR1 and CDR2 sequences are SEHNR and FQNEAQ (reference sequence). The CDR3 is 10 residues long.

The V call is TRBV5-6, the J call TRBJ2-7; D remains ambiguous. This CDR3 comprises 14 residues. The germline gives CDR1 SGHDT, CDR2 YYEEEE. V gave up 6 bases and J gave up 3 bases, with 16 bases separating them. CDR3 nucleotides: TGTGCCAGCACCTCGGCCCTCCGAGGCTACGAGCAGTACTTC. Its translation: CASTSALRGYEQYF. Combining the CDR3 with reference TRBV5-6 and TRBJ2-7 gives the whole variable domain DAGVTQSPTHLIKTRGQQVTLRCSPKSGHDTVSWYQQALGQGPQFIFQYYEEEERQRGNFPDRFSGHQFPNYSSELNVNALLLGDSALYLCASTSALRGYEQYFGPGTRLTVT.

V usage is TRBV5-1 and J usage is TRBJ2-1; 8 bases are shared with TRBD2. J gave up 15 bases and V 2 bases, and 4 bases lay outside the gene matches. The CDR3 extends over 11 amino acids. CDR1 is SGHRS, CDR2 YFSETQ, per germline. DNA for the CDR3: TGCGCCAGCAGCTTCGGGACTAGTGCGTTCTTC. It yields the protein CASSFGTSAFF.

The rearrangement joins TRBV7-9 to TRBJ2-3; D is unresolved. CDR1 is SEHNR and CDR2 is FQNEAQ in the germline V gene (reference sequence). The V and J ends lost 5 bases and 2 bases respectively, with 5 bases between them. The CDR3 runs to 12 residues. The DNA of the CDR3 is TGTGCCAGCAGCCCAATCACAGATACGCAGTATTTT. This sequence encodes CASSPITDTQYF. Together with reference TRBV7-9 and TRBJ2-3, the CDR3 gives the full variable domain: DTGVSQNPRHKITKRGQNVTFRCDPISEHNRLYWYRQTLGQGPEFLTYFQNEAQLEKSRLLSDRFSAERPKGSFSTLEIQRTEQGDSAMYLCASSPITDTQYFGPGTRLTVL.